This record looks at one T cell receptor (beta chain) sequence and its context. CDR1 and CDR2 (germline): MNHEY, SMNVEV (reference sequence). The CDR3 has 15 amino acids. Trimming at V came to 6 bases and at J to 2 bases, leaving 5 bases not matched to a gene. The entry originates in a study of Ad26.COV2.S vaccination and SARS-CoV-2 variants. Sequenced by immunoSEQ multiplex PCR; TCRdb stores in-frame clones only, minus some. The profile shows about 94,000 clones, under 90% of them singletons. The sample in question was peripheral blood, obtained after recovery from COVID-19. The origin of this receptor is a human donor who had recovered from COVID-19. The chain combines TRBV27 with TRBJ2-1; 9 bases align to TRBD2. The CDR3 spells CASRSLAGTYNEQFF. The CDR3 DNA reads TGTGCCAGCAGGTCGCTAGCGGGGACCTACAATGAGCAGTTCTTC.